The 12 T cell receptor beta chains below were found in one sample sequenced in a study of cytomegalovirus exposure and HLA in healthy donors. The PCR made use of 60 Vbeta and 13 Jbeta primers. TCRdb's copy holds only in-frame clones and misses some; the assay was immunoSEQ multiplex PCR. The sample has approximately 160,000 clones; around 77% are singletons. The source material was PBMCs. These receptors were collected from a woman aged 40 to 50 in good health and CMV-seronegative.

The chain is built from TRBV5-1 and TRBJ1-1; D remains unclear. Germline V CDR1 and CDR2: SGHRS, YFSETQ. This CDR3 is built from 14 residues. Deletions cut 0 bases from V and 0 bases from J, with 6 bases between. CDR3 sequence reads: CASSLGQMNTEAFF. CDR3 in DNA: TGCGCCAGCAGCTTGGGACAAATGAACACTGAAGCTTTCTTT.

This sequence joins TRBV5-6 and TRBJ1-2; weak D call: TRBD1 (6 bases). There are 14 residues in the CDR3. Germline V gives CDR1 SGHDT, CDR2 YYEEEE. V dropped 4 bases and J dropped 2 bases, with 12 bases sitting between them. CDR3 sequence (DNA): TGTGCCAGCAGCCCCGTCGACAGGAACTATGGCTACACCTTC. Translating gives CASSPVDRNYGYTF.

The gene calls are TRBV7-3 and TRBJ2-7, with TRBD2 matching 13 bases. V lost 5 bases and J lost 2; bases outside the gene matches: 0. The length of the CDR3 is 14 residues. Germline V gene data show CDR1 as SGHTA and CDR2 as FQGTGA. The CDR3 here is CASSGLAGAYEQYF. CDR3 DNA: TGTGCCAGCAGCGGACTAGCGGGAGCCTACGAGCAGTACTTC.

This clone was detected only a few times. The V gene is TRBV7-2, the J gene TRBJ1-2; the D gene is possibly TRBD1 (6 bases). Germline loops: CDR1 SGHTA, CDR2 FQGNSA. The CDR3 is made up of 15 amino acids. V was clipped by 1 base and J by 4 bases, with 13 bases between them. CDR3 sequence reads: CASSLGPDSSYGYTF. CDR3 nucleotide sequence: TGTGCCAGCAGCTTAGGACCGGACAGTTCCTATGGCTACACCTTC.

The chain uses TRBV9 and TRBJ2-2; 7 nucleotides agree with TRBD1. Looked up from germline, CDR1 is SGDLS and CDR2 is YYNGEE. The CDR3 length is 16 residues. Losses at the gene ends were 0 bases for V and 3 bases for J; bases not matched to a gene: 5. The chain's CDR3 is CASSVEGDSHTGELFF. CDR3 sequence (DNA): TGTGCCAGCAGCGTAGAGGGGGACAGCCACACCGGGGAGCTGTTTTTT.

This clone has a handful of counts. This chain links TRBV5-1 with TRBJ2-1; TRBD2 aligns across 15 bases. Trimming removed 3 bases from V and 3 bases from J; junction bases left unmatched: 4. The CDR3 is made up of 17 amino acids. The germline CDR1 and CDR2 sequences are SGHRS and YFSETQ. CDR3 DNA sequence: TGCGCCAGCAGCTCTGGACTAGCGGGAGGGGGCTACAATGAGCAGTTCTTC. Its protein is CASSSGLAGGGYNEQFF.

V usage is TRBV11-3 and J usage is TRBJ2-3, with TRBD2 matching over 8 bases. The CDR3 consists of 16 residues. Germline lookup yields CDR1 SGHNT and CDR2 YENEEA. Trimming removed 5 bases from V and 5 bases from J; junction bases left unmatched: 12. CDR3 amino acids: CASSRGVTSGGDTQYF. As DNA, the CDR3 is TGTGCCAGCAGCCGAGGCGTCACTAGCGGCGGAGATACGCAGTATTTT.

CDR3 sequence (DNA): TGTGCCAGCACCTTGGGGGTAGCGGGCGGCTACACCTTC. Translated: CASTLGVAGGYTF. V is TRBV28 and J is TRBJ1-2; possible D gene TRBD1, 5 bases. The CDR3 has 13 residues. Germline V CDR1 and CDR2: MDHEN, SYDVKM. The V and J ends lost 7 bases and 8 bases respectively, with 17 bases between them.

The chain has TRBV28 and TRBJ1-2, with 12 bases lining up with TRBD1. Germline trimming cut 5 bases from V and 1 base from J; bases unmatched to any gene: 5. In germline, CDR1 is MDHEN, CDR2 SYDVKM. The CDR3 has 16 amino acids. The CDR3 coding sequence is TGTGCCAGCAGTCGGGACAGGGGGCGCGGTAACTATGGCTACACCTTC. Translating gives CASSRDRGRGNYGYTF.

The chain is built from TRBV30 and TRBJ1-1; the D gene is possibly TRBD1 (6 bases). The CDR3 length is 16 residues. Deletions cut 1 base from V and 4 bases from J, with 19 bases between. CDR1 GTSNPN and CDR2 SVGIG come from the germline V gene (reference sequence). CDR3 protein: CAWSAGRERGSTEAFF. CDR3 nucleotide sequence: TGTGCCTGGAGTGCGGGACGAGAGAGGGGGTCCACTGAAGCTTTCTTT.

This clone was observed a handful of times. V and J are TRBV29-1 and TRBJ1-1; 7 positions match TRBD1. The germline V gene encodes CDR1 SQVTM and CDR2 ANQGSEA. V trimming: 7 bases; J trimming: 6 bases; junction bases outside the gene matches: 20. This CDR3 has 16 amino acids. This CDR3 is CSACPPPGGLNAEAFF. The DNA of the CDR3 is TGCAGCGCCTGCCCTCCGCCAGGGGGTTTGAATGCTGAAGCTTTCTTT.

This clone showed up just a few times. This chain links TRBV10-3 with TRBJ1-4, with 7 nucleotides matching TRBD1. Germline V gene lookup returns CDR1 ENHRY and CDR2 SYGVKD. Trimming took 0 bases from V and 8 from J; bases not matched to a gene: 6. The CDR3 is 15 residues long. In DNA, the CDR3 is TGTGCCATCAGTGAGTCAGGCAGGGGGAACGAAAAACTGTTTTTT. This translates into CAISESGRGNEKLFF.